Shown below are 21 T cell receptor beta chains from a single sample sequenced in a study of spatial heterogeneity in lung cancer. Points from the study as a whole: How many expanded intratumoral alpha and beta TCRs were present tracked the tumor mutation count, which was a count of nonsynonymous mutations.

Regarding time point: sample taken at primary tumor resection. In TCRdb, the 5' RACE reads were re-called with MiXCR into one record per CDR3 protein. The repertoire includes more than 150 distinct CDR3 sequences, around 25% of them detected once, and about 38% sits in the top ten. These TCRs are of unknown antigen specificity. Sequences were derived from lung tumor tissue, sampled at surgery. The origin of the receptors is a male donor with early-stage non-small cell lung cancer.

Turning to this clonotype: The library was designed around alpha chains, so this beta chain is a stray read whose abundance carries little weight. This chain uses TRBV15 with TRBJ2-5, with 9 nucleotides matching TRBD1. Trimming cost V 3 bases and J 5 bases; bases outside gene matches: 4. This CDR3 is 14 amino acids long. Germline V CDR1 and CDR2: LNHNV, YYDKDF (reference sequence). CDR3 amino acids: CATSRDRGIETQYF. In nucleotides, the CDR3 is TGTGCCACCAGCAGGGACAGGGGCATTGAGACCCAGTACTTC.

By share of the sample, this clonotype is hyperexpanded. Because the library targeted alpha chains, this beta chain is an off-target read whose size means little. The chain is built from TRBV6-2 or TRBV6-3 and TRBJ2-6; D gene ambiguous. This CDR3 has 15 amino acids. Germline CDR1 is MNHEY and CDR2 is SVGEGT. Trimming left V 7 bases short and J 0 bases short, with 10 bases between. For the CDR3, the DNA is TGTGCCAGCACTGGACGGTCCTCTGGGGCCAACGTCCTGACTTTC. It encodes CASTGRSSGANVLTF.

In regard to this clonotype: The library was prepared for alpha chains; this beta chain is a stray read, so its frequency means little. The V call is TRBV4-3, the J call TRBJ2-1; TRBD1 matches at 7 bases. This CDR3 spans 14 amino acids. Losses at the gene ends were 4 bases for V and 3 bases for J; bases not matched to a gene: 3. Germline lookup yields CDR1 LGHNA and CDR2 YSLEER. The CDR3 loop is CASSLDRNYNEQFF. The CDR3 DNA reads TGCGCCAGCAGCCTGGACAGGAACTACAATGAGCAGTTCTTC.

In this sample, this clonotype turned up once. A much larger clone lies a single base off, so this may be a read error. Since the library was made to target alpha chains, this beta chain is a stray read and its abundance is not meaningful. J is TRBJ2-2 and V is TRBV29-1; possibly TRBD1 or TRBD2 for D (5 bases each). This CDR3 contains 13 residues. Germline V lookup: CDR1 SQVTM, CDR2 ANQGSEA. The CDR3 reads CSVVQENTGELSF. CDR3 bases: TGCAGCGTTGTACAGGAGAACACCGGGGAGCTGTCTTTT.

In the case of this clonotype: As an off-target read in a library built for alpha chains, this beta chain has a frequency of little significance. The chain has TRBV9 and TRBJ2-1, with 12 bases matching TRBD2. This CDR3 contains 14 residues. Per germline, CDR1 SGDLS and CDR2 YYNGEE. V dropped 6 bases and J dropped 6; count of bases not matched to a gene: 4. The CDR3 DNA is TGTGCCAGCAACCTAGCGGGGGGGCGCAATGAGCAGTTCTTC. Residues: CASNLAGGRNEQFF.

This clonotype is deemed large (0.1 to 1%). One junction end disagrees with the germline gene, perhaps due to a read error. This beta chain turned up in a library designed for alpha chains; as an off-target read, its abundance says little. In DNA, the CDR3 is TGCAGCGTGGAAGCCGGGACAGGGGCCTACGGGGAGCTGTTTTTT. Translating it yields CSVEAGTGAYGELFF. The rearrangement uses TRBV29-1 and TRBJ2-2; 10 bases line up with TRBD1. CDR3 length equals 15 residues. Germline CDR1 and CDR2: SQVTM and ANQGSEA.

By share of the sample, this clonotype is hyperexpanded. This beta chain is off target for a library built for alpha chains, so its abundance means little. The genes are TRBV29-1 and TRBJ2-7, with 11 bases identical to TRBD1. V shed 5 bases, J shed 3 bases, and the junction held 6 bases outside the gene matches. Germline V lookup: CDR1 SQVTM, CDR2 ANQGSEA. The CDR3 has 14 residues. CDR3 nucleotides: TGCAGCGTTACCACCGGGACAGGGGGCTACGAGCAGTACTTC. The encoded protein is CSVTTGTGGYEQYF.

By share of the sample, this clonotype is large. A library prepared for alpha chains yielded this beta chain as an off-target read; its size is of little meaning. This chain uses TRBV18 with TRBJ2-7; tentative D call: TRBD2 (6 bases). V shed 3 bases and J shed 6 bases, with 9 bases lying between them. Germline CDR1 reads KGHSH; CDR2 reads LQKENI. This CDR3 spans 12 amino acids. This CDR3 reads CASSPGGSEQYF. CDR3 DNA sequence: TGTGCCAGCTCACCCGGGGGTAGCGAGCAGTACTTC.

Of note for this clonotype: Little can be read into the size of this beta chain, an off-target read in a library designed for alpha chains. This chain connects TRBV6-6 to TRBJ2-7; 8 nucleotides match TRBD1. The CDR3 has 14 residues. V shed 0 bases, J shed 7 bases, and the junction held 5 bases outside the gene matches. Germline V CDR1 and CDR2: MNHNY, SVGAGI (reference sequence). The CDR3 bases are TGTGCCAGCAGTTACTCGACAGGGGCGAGGGAGCAGTACTTC. It codes for CASSYSTGAREQYF.

In this sample, this clonotype turned up a few times. This beta chain is a stray read from a library made for alpha chains; its abundance is not meaningful. V gene TRBV7-2 combines with J gene TRBJ1-1; weak D call: TRBD1 (5 bases). V was trimmed by 5 bases and J by 4 bases, leaving 14 bases between them. The CDR3 consists of 14 residues. Germline V CDR1 and CDR2: SGHTA, FQGNSA. CDR3 sequence (DNA): TGTGCCAGCAGCCCAACGTCCCAGGGCACTGAAGCTTTCTTT. This gives the protein CASSPTSQGTEAFF.

A note on this clonotype: As an off-target read in a library built for alpha chains, this beta chain has a frequency of little significance. This chain connects TRBV29-1 to TRBJ2-5; 7 bases are shared with TRBD1. There are 14 residues in the CDR3. The germline V gene encodes CDR1 SQVTM and CDR2 ANQGSEA. With 0 bases clipped from V and 7 bases from J, the junction kept 8 bases outside the gene matches. CDR3 amino acids: CSVEDEQGSRTQYF. In DNA, the CDR3 is TGCAGCGTTGAAGACGAACAGGGGAGTCGGACCCAGTACTTC. Based on the CDR3 plus reference TRBV29-1 and TRBJ2-5, the full variable domain is SAVISQKPSRDICQRGTSLTIQCQVDSQVTMMFWYRQQPGQSLTLIATANQGSEATYESGFVIDKFPISRPNLTFSTLTVSNMSPEDSSIYLCSVEDEQGSRTQYFGPGTRLLVL.

A note on this clonotype: Since it is a stray read in a library aimed at alpha chains, this beta chain has a size that is not meaningful. The rearrangement uses TRBV5-1 and TRBJ2-7; possible D gene TRBD1, 6 bases. V was pared by 5 bases and J by 3 bases, with 12 bases between. Looked up from germline, CDR1 is SGHRS and CDR2 is YFSETQ. The CDR3 covers 13 residues. CDR3 DNA sequence: TGCGCCAGCAGTGGGGGCATTAGCTACGAGCAGTACTTC. Translation gives CASSGGISYEQYF.

Comment on this clonotype: This beta chain is a stray sequence in a library constructed for alpha chains; its clone size is not meaningful. The genes are TRBV27 and TRBJ2-6, with D possibly called TRBD1 or TRBD2 (5 bases each). There are 15 residues in the CDR3. Per the germline V gene, CDR1 is MNHEY and CDR2 is SMNVEV (reference sequence). The V end was cut by 6 bases, the J end by 0 bases, with 9 bases between. The CDR3 bases are TGTGCCAGCAGGGGGGAATACTCTGGGGCCAACGTCCTGACTTTC. It is translated as CASRGEYSGANVLTF.

A remark on this clonotype: For a library built for alpha chains, this beta chain is a stray read; little rests on its size. This chain uses TRBV3-1 with TRBJ2-7; D remains unclear. The CDR3 length is 14 residues. Germline V CDR1 and CDR2: LGHDT, YNNKEL (reference sequence). V lost 3 bases, J lost 3 bases, and 12 bases lay in between. The CDR3 nucleotides are TGTGCCAGCAGCCAGACCGGTCTGCGCTACGAGCAGTACTTC. It translates to CASSQTGLRYEQYF.

On this clonotype: Because the library targeted alpha chains, this beta chain is an off-target read whose size means little. The rearrangement uses TRBV2 and TRBJ2-1; D possibly corresponds to TRBD2 (6 bases). CDR1 SNHLY and CDR2 FYNNEI come from the germline V gene. This CDR3 is 16 amino acids long. Trimming took 7 bases from V and 4 from J, leaving 20 bases between them. Here the CDR3 reads CASMAGLTREYNEQFF. In DNA form, the CDR3 reads TGTGCCAGCATGGCGGGGCTTACCCGAGAGTACAATGAGCAGTTCTTC.

This clonotype was found once. The library was prepared for alpha chains; this beta chain is a stray read, so its frequency means little. The J gene is TRBJ2-7, the V gene TRBV9; 12 nucleotides line up with TRBD1. The CDR3 contains 19 residues. Germline assignment: CDR1 SGDLS and CDR2 YYNGEE. V trimming: 4 bases; J trimming: 5 bases; junction bases outside the gene matches: 19. The DNA for the CDR3 is TGTGCCAGCAGCCGTGGGACAGGGGGCGCAGACTTCAACCCCCACGAGCAGTACTTC. Amino acids: CASSRGTGGADFNPHEQYF.

This clonotype rates as hyperexpanded. Little can be read into the size of this beta chain, an off-target read in a library designed for alpha chains. The V call is TRBV9, the J call TRBJ2-3; D might be TRBD1 (7 bases). Per germline, CDR1 SGDLS and CDR2 YYNGEE. The CDR3 runs 14 residues. Trimming removed 3 bases at V and 4 bases at J, with 12 bases between. CDR3 bases: TGTGCCAGCAGCGCCGGAGGGGGCCCAGATACGCAGTATTTT. Translating it yields CASSAGGGPDTQYF.

About this clonotype: This beta chain turned up in a library designed for alpha chains; as an off-target read, its abundance says little. This chain links TRBV28 with TRBJ1-5; 8 bases map to TRBD1. Germline V gene sequence: CDR1 MDHEN, CDR2 SYDVKM. The trim removed 6 bases at V and 1 base at J, leaving 2 bases unmatched. The length of the CDR3 is 14 residues. The CDR3 DNA follows: TGTGCCAGCAGGACAGGGGCGAGCAATCAGCCCCAGCATTTT. Its translation: CASRTGASNQPQHF.

This clonotype is categorized as large. For a library built for alpha chains, this beta chain is a stray read; little rests on its size. The gene calls are TRBV12-3 or TRBV12-4 and TRBJ2-3, with D uncertain. V was trimmed by 7 bases and J by 5 bases, leaving 16 bases between them. The CDR3 extends over 14 amino acids. The chain's CDR3 is CASTIVGAGDTQYF. CDR3 in DNA: TGTGCCAGCACCATCGTTGGAGCTGGAGATACGCAGTATTTT.

With regard to this clonotype: The size of this beta chain means little, since it is a stray read in a library made for alpha chains. The CDR3 loop is CAISDGGQETQYF. CDR3 sequence (DNA): TGTGCCATCAGTGATGGTGGCCAAGAGACCCAGTACTTC. J is TRBJ2-5 and V is TRBV10-3; D gene uncertain. The CDR3 is made up of 13 amino acids. Germline CDR1 and CDR2: ENHRY and SYGVKD. Trimming removed 3 bases at V and 1 base at J, with 6 bases between.

The sample holds a few counts of this clonotype. This beta chain is an unintended read in a library built for alpha chains; its size means little. The V call is TRBV19, the J call TRBJ1-5; TRBD1 is a possible D gene (5 bases). Trimming pared 3 bases from V and 0 bases from J, leaving 15 bases between. This CDR3 contains 17 residues. CDR1 and CDR2 (germline): LNHDA, SQIVND (reference sequence). CDR3 in amino acids: CASSIYSGDNSNQPQHF. CDR3 sequence (DNA): TGTGCCAGTAGTATTTATTCGGGGGATAATAGCAATCAGCCCCAGCATTTT. The full variable domain, rest sourced from reference TRBV19 and TRBJ1-5, is DGGITQSPKYLFRKEGQNVTLSCEQNLNHDAMYWYRQDPGQGLRLIYYSQIVNDFQKGDIAEGYSVSREKKESFPLTVTSAQKNPTAFYLCASSIYSGDNSNQPQHFGDGTRLSIL.